This T cell receptor (beta chain) was retrieved from a study of shared clonotypes between healthy human individuals. The repertoire was sequenced with immunoSEQ multiplex PCR; TCRdb's copy has only in-frame clones and lacks some. The table includes a few million clones, just over 90% detected once. The CDR3 is made up of 12 amino acids. Germline loops: CDR1 SGHTA, CDR2 FQGNSA. Trimming left V 2 bases short and J 4 bases short, with 6 bases between. On this clone itself: Within the sample, other DNA sequences also encode this same CDR3.

Sequenced input: naive CD4+ T cells from PBMCs. Noted subset: CD45RA+ positively selected. This chain links TRBV7-2 with TRBJ2-7; D remains ambiguous. The receptor was derived from a man aged 18-30 years in good health. Some clones in this sample may be carry-over from other donors' samples. CDR3 sequence (DNA): TGTGCCAGCAGCTTAAGGCCTTACGAGCAGTACTTC. The encoded protein is CASSLRPYEQYF.